The 10 T cell receptor beta chains in this list originate from one sample, sequenced in a study of T-cell reconstitution after alpha-beta-depleted transplantation in children. As it was prepared, the TCRbeta library received unique molecular identifiers. In TCRdb, the PCR reads were re-called with MiXCR into one record per CDR3 protein. The sample includes around 440,000 distinct CDR3 sequences, about 10% of them seen just once. Sequencing used PBMCs, obtained before TCRalphabeta/CD19-depleted stem cell transplant. All receptors derive from a child aged 2 to 9 with inherited bone marrow failure, due to receive a stem cell transplant.

This clonotype was recorded many times. The chain carries TRBV20-1 and TRBJ2-7; 7 bases match TRBD2. CDR1 DFQATT and CDR2 SNEGSKA come from the germline V gene (reference sequence). The CDR3 loop spans 16 amino acids. J was trimmed by 3 bases and V by 2 bases; bases with no gene match: 13. DNA of the CDR3: TGCAGTGCTAGACCTGACCTTCACCGGGACTACTACGAGCAGTACTTC. Protein: CSARPDLHRDYYEQYF.

This rearrangement joins TRBV7-6 to TRBJ2-1, with D possibly matching TRBD2 (6 bases). Germline V lookup: CDR1 SGHVS, CDR2 FNYEAQ. With 4 bases removed from V and 3 bases from J, the gap between germline ends came to 19 bases. The CDR3 consists of 17 residues. The CDR3 nucleotides are TGTGCCAGCAGCTCCCCCCATGTCGAAGCGGGCTACAATGAGCAGTTCTTC. Translated, it gives CASSSPHVEAGYNEQFF.

This clonotype was picked up many times. This chain uses TRBV7-8 with TRBJ1-1; possibly TRBD1 for D (6 bases). Trimming removed 5 bases at V and 1 base at J, with 17 bases between. CDR1 and CDR2 (germline): SGHVS, FQNEAQ. CDR3 size: 16 residues. The CDR3 nucleotides are TGTGCCAGCAGCAGGGGATTGGGACACCAGAACACTGAAGCTTTCTTT. It yields the protein CASSRGLGHQNTEAFF.

The sample holds many counts of this clonotype. CDR3 coding DNA: TGTGCCAGCAGTGACCCCCTGAGCTCCTACAATGAGCAGTTCTTC. It specifies CASSDPLSSYNEQFF. The V gene is TRBV2, the J gene TRBJ2-1; the D is unclear. CDR3 length equals 15 residues. V lost 3 bases, J lost 0 bases, and 9 bases lay in between. Germline V gene sequence: CDR1 SNHLY, CDR2 FYNNEI. Filled out from reference TRBV2 and TRBJ2-1, the complete variable domain reads EPEVTQTPSHQVTQMGQEVILRCVPISNHLYFYWYRQILGQKVEFLVSFYNNEISEKSEIFDDQFSVERPDGSNFTLKIRSTKLEDSAMYFCASSDPLSSYNEQFFGPGTRLTVL.

This clonotype was counted between two and nine times. The V call is TRBV20-1, the J call TRBJ1-2, with D perhaps matching TRBD1 (5 bases). The CDR3 is 13 residues long. V lost 6 bases and J 6 bases, leaving 17 bases between the germline ends. The germline gives CDR1 DFQATT, CDR2 SNEGSKA (reference sequence). Here the CDR3 DNA reads TGCAGTGCCCTCCTTCAGAAGGGGAATGGCTACACCTTC. Protein: CSALLQKGNGYTF.

This clonotype was seen repeatedly, ten times or more. This chain connects TRBV24-1 to TRBJ2-1; D remains unclear. V gave up 5 bases and J gave up 0 bases, with 10 bases separating them. This CDR3 is 15 amino acids long. Per the germline V gene, CDR1 is KGHDR and CDR2 is SFDVKD. The CDR3 here is CATSGGVDSYNEQFF. CDR3 coding DNA: TGTGCCACCAGTGGAGGAGTCGACTCCTACAATGAGCAGTTCTTC.

CDR3 nucleotides: TGTGCCAGCAGCTTGACTAGCGGGGGGGAGGGAGATACGCAGTATTTT. Encoded protein: CASSLTSGGEGDTQYF. The V gene is TRBV7-2, the J gene TRBJ2-3; TRBD2 aligns across 14 bases. Germline CDR1 is SGHTA and CDR2 is FQGNSA. The CDR3 contains 16 residues. Losses at the gene ends were 3 bases for V and 5 bases for J; bases not matched to a gene: 4. The full variable domain, in which reference TRBV7-2 and TRBJ2-3 provide the parts outside the CDR3, is GAGVSQSPSNKVTEKGKDVELRCDPISGHTALYWYRQSLGQGLEFLIYFQGNSAPDKSGLPSDRFSAERTGGSVSTLTIQRTQQEDSAVYLCASSLTSGGEGDTQYFGPGTRLTVL.

This clonotype was seen ten or more times. The chain joins TRBV29-1 to TRBJ1-1; 8 nucleotides align to TRBD1. Germline CDR1 SQVTM, CDR2 ANQGSEA. Trimming took 2 bases from V and 4 from J; bases not matched to a gene: 6. CDR3 length: 14 amino acids. The CDR3 protein is CSVEPTGVGTEAFF. The CDR3 DNA follows: TGCAGCGTTGAACCGACAGGGGTCGGCACTGAAGCTTTCTTT.

This clonotype was detected a few times. V gene TRBV12-3 or TRBV12-4 combines with J gene TRBJ1-2; D is undetermined. With 7 bases removed from V and 8 bases from J, the gap between germline ends came to 14 bases. This CDR3 contains 12 residues. The CDR3: CASIRTRQGYTF. In DNA, the CDR3 is TGTGCCAGCATTCGGACTCGTCAGGGCTACACCTTC.

This clonotype was counted at least ten times. The chain carries TRBV24-1 and TRBJ2-7; TRBD1 or TRBD2 may be the D gene (6 bases each). This CDR3 comprises 13 residues. Trimming took 5 bases from V and 6 from J, leaving 13 bases between them. Germline CDR1 and CDR2: KGHDR and SFDVKD. The CDR3 here is CATSAGGLSEQYF. The CDR3 coding sequence is TGTGCCACCAGTGCTGGGGGGCTAAGCGAGCAGTACTTC.